The 32 T cell receptor beta chains presented below share a single source sample, sequenced in a study of T cell responses to AZD1222 COVID-19 vaccine (dated by TCRdb to 2020 to 2023). Library preparation used the immunoSEQ multiplex PCR assay. TCRdb limited this immuneACCESS table to in-frame rearrangements with V and J called. A share of clones is missing; checked studies link under half to unresolved V genes, and the rest is unexplained. The sample has tens of thousands of clones on record, approximately 85% of them singletons. The ten largest clones represent about 13% of the sample. In the paper's terms, the time point label means: baseline before first vaccination. The sequences come from peripheral blood, collected on day 0 of AZD1222 vaccination. All receptors come from an adult in good health.

The rearrangement joins TRBV19 to TRBJ2-7; 9 bases agree with TRBD2. In germline, CDR1 is LNHDA, CDR2 SQIVND (reference sequence). Trimming at V came to 4 bases and at J to 2 bases, leaving 12 bases not matched to a gene. The CDR3 has 17 amino acids. CDR3 in DNA: TGTGCCAGTAGTAACCGTGGGTCTAGCGGGGAAGCCTACGAGCAGTACTTC. It is translated as CASSNRGSSGEAYEQYF.

In regard to this clone: The junction departs from the called germline gene at one end, perhaps through a read error. The chain uses TRBV10-3 and TRBJ1-6, with 8 positions matching TRBD1. Looked up from germline, CDR1 is ENHRY and CDR2 is SYGVKD. The CDR3 extends over 17 amino acids. In DNA, the CDR3 is TGTGCCATCAGTGATCCGCTTTCCGGGACAGGAGATTCAGCCCTCCACTTT. This encodes CAISDPLSGTGDSALHF.

The chain carries TRBV29-1 and TRBJ2-2; D not resolved. With 7 bases removed from V and 3 bases from J, the gap between germline ends came to 12 bases. Germline assignment: CDR1 SQVTM and CDR2 ANQGSEA. This CDR3 is 13 amino acids long. CDR3 residues: CSGVSAHTGELFF. The CDR3 DNA reads TGCAGCGGGGTATCGGCGCACACCGGGGAGCTGTTTTTT.

The V gene is TRBV24-1, the J gene TRBJ2-3; D unresolved. V lost 7 bases and J lost 2, with 12 bases in between. Germline lookup yields CDR1 KGHDR and CDR2 SFDVKD. The CDR3 runs to 14 residues. The CDR3 sequence: CATSMATHTDTQYF. CDR3 bases: TGTGCCACCAGCATGGCGACTCACACAGATACGCAGTATTTT.

The V and J genes are TRBV9 and TRBJ2-1; D may be TRBD1 or TRBD2 (6 bases each). V was pared by 0 bases and J by 7 bases, with 23 bases between. CDR3 size: 18 residues. Germline CDR1 SGDLS, CDR2 YYNGEE. The CDR3 nucleotides read TGTGCCAGCAGCGTAGTGGACGGGGGCCAGCGAGTGGGAAATGAGCAGTTCTTC. Translated: CASSVVDGGQRVGNEQFF.

This chain links TRBV28 with TRBJ2-1; no definite D call. CDR3 size: 14 residues. From germline, CDR1 is MDHEN and CDR2 SYDVKM. With 5 bases removed from V and 1 base from J, the gap between germline ends came to 9 bases. The CDR3 loop reads CASSEESSYNEQFF. CDR3 coding DNA: TGTGCCAGCAGTGAAGAGAGTTCCTACAATGAGCAGTTCTTC.

The genes are TRBV4-3 and TRBJ2-7; TRBD1 agrees at 12 bases. Per germline, CDR1 LGHNA and CDR2 YSLEER. V lost 0 bases and J lost 4; bases outside the gene matches: 1. CDR3 length: 15 amino acids. CDR3 coding DNA: TGCGCCAGCAGCCAAGAGGGACAGGGGGCTTACGAGCAGTACTTC. This translates into CASSQEGQGAYEQYF.

The chain has TRBV29-1 and TRBJ2-7; 9 bases agree with TRBD1. The CDR3 sequence is 16 residues long. In germline, CDR1 is SQVTM, CDR2 ANQGSEA. V lost 6 bases and J lost 5; bases outside the gene matches: 17. Here the CDR3 reads CSVLSSVGTGFHEQYF. Written as DNA, the CDR3 is TGCAGCGTGTTGTCTTCGGTCGGGACAGGGTTCCACGAGCAGTACTTC.

The chain couples TRBV27 to TRBJ2-7; D tentatively reads TRBD1 or TRBD2 (5 bases each). The V end lost 7 bases, the J end lost 6 bases, and 10 bases lay between the germline ends. The CDR3 covers 11 residues. The germline CDR1 and CDR2 sequences are MNHEY and SMNVEV (reference sequence). The DNA of the CDR3 is TGTGCCAGCACTAGAGGGGTCGAGCAGTACTTC. Amino acid sequence: CASTRGVEQYF.

This clone was counted once. The rearrangement uses TRBV9 and TRBJ2-1, with TRBD1 matching 7 bases. CDR1 and CDR2 (germline): SGDLS, YYNGEE. J lost 3 bases, V lost 6 bases, and 9 bases had no gene match. The CDR3 is 15 residues long. The CDR3 reads CASTKGTGVYNEQFF. CDR3 DNA sequence: TGTGCCAGCACCAAGGGAACAGGGGTCTACAATGAGCAGTTCTTC.

This clone was recorded once. The V gene is TRBV7-3, the J gene TRBJ2-7, with TRBD1 identical over 10 bases. In germline, CDR1 is SGHTA, CDR2 FQGTGA. With 5 bases clipped from V and 2 bases from J, the junction kept 3 bases outside the gene matches. CDR3 length: 14 amino acids. The CDR3: CASSTGQGTYEQYF. The CDR3 DNA is TGTGCCAGCAGCACGGGACAGGGGACCTACGAGCAGTACTTC.

The J gene is TRBJ2-7, the V gene TRBV7-2; 10 positions match TRBD2. V gave up 1 base and J gave up 3 bases; unmatched junction bases: 3. CDR1 is SGHTA and CDR2 is FQGNSA in the germline V gene. The CDR3 is 15 amino acids. The DNA for the CDR3 is TGTGCCAGCAGCTTAGAGTCTAGCGGGAGCTACGAGCAGTACTTC. This sequence encodes CASSLESSGSYEQYF.

This clone was seen a handful of times. The V call is TRBV7-3, the J call TRBJ1-2, with 8 bases identical to TRBD1. The CDR3 is made up of 13 amino acids. After removal of 9 bases from V and 0 bases from J, the junction contained 3 bases not matched to a gene. CDR1 is SGHTA and CDR2 is FQGTGA in the germline V gene. In DNA, the CDR3 is TGTGCCAGTGGACAGGGCGCTAACTATGGCTACACCTTC. This encodes CASGQGANYGYTF.

This rearrangement joins TRBV6-5 to TRBJ2-7; 7 bases are shared with TRBD1. Germline trimming cut 6 bases from V and 3 bases from J; bases unmatched to any gene: 11. Per the germline V gene, CDR1 is MNHEY and CDR2 is SVGAGI. CDR3 length: 15 residues. CDR3 loop: CASSRDSNLHYEQYF. CDR3 in DNA: TGTGCCAGCAGCCGGGACAGTAATCTACACTACGAGCAGTACTTC.

V is TRBV6-5 and J is TRBJ1-4; possible D gene TRBD1, 5 bases. The V and J ends lost 2 bases and 9 bases respectively, with 13 bases between them. Germline V gene sequence: CDR1 MNHEY, CDR2 SVGAGI. The CDR3 length is 14 residues. The CDR3 DNA follows: TGTGCCAGCAGTTACGGGGGGTTGGGTAAAAAACTGTTTTTT. Its translation is CASSYGGLGKKLFF.

The V and J genes are TRBV7-8 and TRBJ1-6; perhaps TRBD1 as D (5 bases). V was trimmed by 0 bases and J by 7 bases, leaving 16 bases between them. CDR3 length: 17 amino acids. CDR1 SGHVS and CDR2 FQNEAQ come from the germline V gene. The CDR3 DNA reads TGTGCCAGCAGCTTAGCGTTTGGGGGTAGATGGAATTCACCCCTCCACTTT. Translating gives CASSLAFGGRWNSPLHF.

This rearrangement joins TRBV20-1 to TRBJ2-6; no reliable D call. This CDR3 is 13 amino acids long. Germline V gives CDR1 DFQATT, CDR2 SNEGSKA (reference sequence). Deletions cut 3 bases from V and 2 bases from J, with 5 bases between. In DNA, the CDR3 is TGCAGTGCTAGTCCAACTGGGGCCAACGTCCTGACTTTC. It yields the protein CSASPTGANVLTF.

The chain recombines TRBV7-9 with TRBJ1-1; tentatively, D is TRBD1 (6 bases). The CDR3 runs to 11 residues. V was cut by 4 bases and J by 11 bases, with 11 bases left in between. The germline CDR1 and CDR2 sequences are SEHNR and FQNEAQ (reference sequence). In DNA form, the CDR3 reads TGTGCCAGCAGCTGGACAGATCCCGCTTTCTTT. It codes for CASSWTDPAFF.

The rearrangement joins TRBV7-2 to TRBJ2-6, with D unresolved. With 5 bases removed from V and 7 bases from J, the gap between germline ends came to 9 bases. The CDR3 is 13 amino acids. Germline values: CDR1 SGHTA, CDR2 FQGNSA. The CDR3 reads CASSPSGANVLTF. The CDR3 DNA is TGTGCCAGCAGCCCCTCAGGTGCCAACGTCCTGACTTTC.

The CDR3, as DNA: TGTGCCAGCTCACCGGACAGAGGTAGCCACGAGCAGTACTTC. The encoded protein is CASSPDRGSHEQYF. The chain carries TRBV18 and TRBJ2-7, with D possibly matching TRBD1 (6 bases). The CDR3 is 14 residues long. Germline CDR1 is KGHSH and CDR2 is LQKENI. Deletions cut 3 bases from V and 5 bases from J, with 14 bases between. The full variable domain, in which reference TRBV18 and TRBJ2-7 provide the parts outside the CDR3, is NAGVMQNPRHLVRRRGQEARLRCSPMKGHSHVYWYRQLPEEGLKFMVYLQKENIIDESGMPKERFSAEFPKEGPSILRIQQVVRGDSAAYFCASSPDRGSHEQYFGPGTRLTVT.

J is TRBJ1-2 and V is TRBV28; D remains ambiguous. Per germline, CDR1 MDHEN and CDR2 SYDVKM. This CDR3 spans 11 amino acids. The V end was cut by 3 bases, the J end by 5 bases, with 4 bases between. CDR3 coding DNA: TGTGCCAGCAGTTTTAGGTATGGCTACACCTTC. Translated, it gives CASSFRYGYTF.

The J gene is TRBJ1-2, the V gene TRBV7-9; D perhaps matches TRBD1 (6 bases). The CDR3 has 12 amino acids. The germline gives CDR1 SEHNR, CDR2 FQNEAQ (reference sequence). V was clipped by 5 bases and J by 7 bases, with 11 bases between them. CDR3 region: CASSDEGGGYTF. CDR3 in DNA: TGTGCCAGCAGCGACGAGGGGGGTGGCTACACCTTC.

The CDR3 region has the DNA TGTGCCAGCAGCGTAGAGGGTGGGGACACCTACGAGCAGTACTTC. Its translation: CASSVEGGDTYEQYF. This chain uses TRBV9 with TRBJ2-7; perhaps TRBD1 as D (6 bases). The CDR3 runs to 15 residues. V gave up 0 bases and J gave up 2 bases, with 12 bases separating them. The germline V gene has CDR1 SGDLS and CDR2 YYNGEE.

The chain is built from TRBV11-3 and TRBJ2-3; D possibly corresponds to TRBD1 (6 bases). The germline V gene encodes CDR1 SGHNT and CDR2 YENEEA. With 3 bases removed from V and 4 bases from J, the gap between germline ends came to 17 bases. This CDR3 region has 16 residues. DNA for the CDR3: TGTGCCAGCAGCTTGCGGGCAGGGGTTATGGCAGATACGCAGTATTTT. Protein sequence: CASSLRAGVMADTQYF. Drawing the rest from reference TRBV11-3 and TRBJ2-3, the complete variable domain is EAGVVQSPRYKIIEKKQPVAFWCNPISGHNTLYWYLQNLGQGPELLIRYENEEAVDDSQLPKDRFSAERLKGVDSTLKIQPAELGDSAVYLCASSLRAGVMADTQYFGPGTRLTVL.

The J gene is TRBJ2-7, the V gene TRBV30; 10 bases match TRBD1. The CDR3 sequence is 15 residues long. Germline values: CDR1 GTSNPN, CDR2 SVGIG (reference sequence). Trimming took 2 bases from V and 3 from J; bases not matched to a gene: 7. The CDR3, as DNA: TGTGCCTGGAGTTCCGGGACAGGGGCCTTCTACGAGCAGTACTTC. This sequence encodes CAWSSGTGAFYEQYF.

This chain connects TRBV9 to TRBJ1-1; D might be TRBD1 (6 bases). The CDR3 sequence is 15 residues long. Germline lookup yields CDR1 SGDLS and CDR2 YYNGEE. Trimming removed 3 bases at V and 8 bases at J, with 20 bases between. CDR3 sequence: CASSGTPGTPPEAFF. The CDR3 coding sequence is TGTGCCAGCAGCGGAACCCCCGGGACACCCCCCGAAGCTTTCTTT.

The chain is built from TRBV5-1 and TRBJ2-1; tentatively, D is TRBD1 or TRBD2 (5 bases each). Germline V CDR1 and CDR2: SGHRS, YFSETQ. V was shortened by 1 base and J by 6 bases, with 11 bases between the two germline ends. This CDR3 is built from 14 residues. DNA of the CDR3: TGCGCCAGCAGCTTGACCGGGACGTTCAATGAGCAGTTCTTC. It specifies CASSLTGTFNEQFF. Together with reference TRBV5-1 and TRBJ2-1, the CDR3 gives the full variable domain: KAGVTQTPRYLIKTRGQQVTLSCSPISGHRSVSWYQQTPGQGLQFLFEYFSETQRNKGNFPGRFSGRQFSNSRSEMNVSTLELGDSALYLCASSLTGTFNEQFFGPGTRLTVL.

This sequence joins TRBV6-2 or TRBV6-3 and TRBJ1-5, with D possibly being TRBD1 (5 bases). V was cut by 4 bases and J by 9 bases, with 7 bases left in between. The CDR3 runs 11 residues. Looked up from germline, CDR1 is MNHEY and CDR2 is SVGEGT. CDR3: CASSSGGPQHF. Here the CDR3 DNA reads TGTGCCAGCAGTTCCGGGGGGCCCCAGCATTTT.

The chain uses TRBV3-1 (or the pseudogene TRBV3-2) and TRBJ1-1; TRBD1 matches 8 bases. This CDR3 comprises 13 residues. Germline CDR1 is LGHDT and CDR2 is YNNKEL (reference sequence). With 5 bases clipped from V and 6 bases from J, the junction kept 5 bases outside the gene matches. CDR3 residues: CASSKSGGAEAFF. CDR3 DNA: TGTGCCAGCAGCAAATCAGGGGGCGCTGAAGCTTTCTTT.

This clone was seen more than once but under ten times. V usage is TRBV7-8 and J usage is TRBJ1-5; D call uncertain. Trimming removed 3 bases at V and 2 bases at J, with 11 bases between. This CDR3 has 15 amino acids. Germline V lookup: CDR1 SGHVS, CDR2 FQNEAQ. The CDR3 DNA reads as TGTGCCAGCAGCTTTTATGGGGTCGGCAATCAGCCCCAGCATTTT. Amino acids: CASSFYGVGNQPQHF.

This rearrangement joins TRBV29-1 to TRBJ2-1, with TRBD2 matching 11 bases. The J segment lost 8 bases and the V segment lost 3 bases, leaving 9 bases of the junction unmatched. CDR3 length: 15 residues. CDR1 SQVTM and CDR2 ANQGSEA come from the germline V gene. CDR3 bases: TGCAGCGTTGATAGCGGGGGGGGTCTAGGGCATGAGCAGTTCTTC. Translated: CSVDSGGGLGHEQFF.

A single count supports this clone. The chain combines TRBV7-2 with TRBJ2-3; 7 bases match TRBD2. There are 14 residues in the CDR3. V gave up 1 base and J gave up 3 bases; unmatched junction bases: 1. Germline-derived CDR1 and CDR2 are SGHTA and FQGNSA. CDR3 sequence (DNA): TGTGCCAGCAGCTTAGAGGGAGGGACAGATACGCAGTATTTT. Translating it yields CASSLEGGTDTQYF. The complete variable domain, with remaining parts taken from reference TRBV7-2 and TRBJ2-3, reads GAGVSQSPSNKVTEKGKDVELRCDPISGHTALYWYRQSLGQGLEFLIYFQGNSAPDKSGLPSDRFSAERTGGSVSTLTIQRTQQEDSAVYLCASSLEGGTDTQYFGPGTRLTVL.